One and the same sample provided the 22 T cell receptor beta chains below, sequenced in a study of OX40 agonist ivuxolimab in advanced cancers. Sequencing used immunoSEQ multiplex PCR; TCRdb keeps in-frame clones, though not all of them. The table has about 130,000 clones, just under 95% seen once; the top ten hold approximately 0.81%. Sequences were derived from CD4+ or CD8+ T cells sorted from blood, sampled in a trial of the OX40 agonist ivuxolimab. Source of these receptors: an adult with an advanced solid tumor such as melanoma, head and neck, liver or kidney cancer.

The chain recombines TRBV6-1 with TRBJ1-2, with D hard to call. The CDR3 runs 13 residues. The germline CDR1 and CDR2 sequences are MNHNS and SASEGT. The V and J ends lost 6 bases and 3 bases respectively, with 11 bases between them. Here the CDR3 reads CASRSVGDYGYTF. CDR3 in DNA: TGTGCCAGCAGGTCCGTCGGAGACTATGGCTACACCTTC.

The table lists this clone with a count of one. The CDR3 loop is CASSFDSGRTEAFF. In nucleotides, the CDR3 is TGCGCCAGCAGCTTTGACAGTGGACGCACTGAAGCTTTCTTT. The chain joins TRBV5-1 to TRBJ1-1; D may be TRBD1 (5 bases). This CDR3 region has 14 residues. V was cut by 2 bases and J by 4 bases, with 12 bases left in between. The V gene's germline CDR1 is SGHRS and CDR2 YFSETQ.

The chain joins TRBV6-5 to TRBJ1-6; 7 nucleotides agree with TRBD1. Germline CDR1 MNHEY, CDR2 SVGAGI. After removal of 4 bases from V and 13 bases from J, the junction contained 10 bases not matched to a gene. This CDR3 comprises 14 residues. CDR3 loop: CASSSDRVRSPLHF. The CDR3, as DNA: TGTGCCAGCAGTTCCGACAGGGTTCGCTCCCCCCTCCACTTT.

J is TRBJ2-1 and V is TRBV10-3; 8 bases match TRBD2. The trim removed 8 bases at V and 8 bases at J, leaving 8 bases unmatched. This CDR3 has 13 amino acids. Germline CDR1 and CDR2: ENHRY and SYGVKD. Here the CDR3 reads CAIEAGDADEQFF. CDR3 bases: TGTGCCATCGAAGCGGGAGACGCGGATGAGCAGTTCTTC.

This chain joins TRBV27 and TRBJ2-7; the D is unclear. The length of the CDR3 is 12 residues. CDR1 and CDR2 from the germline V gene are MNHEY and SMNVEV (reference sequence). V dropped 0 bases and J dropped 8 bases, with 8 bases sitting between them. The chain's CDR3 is CASSLSNGQQYF. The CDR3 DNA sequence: TGTGCCAGCAGTTTATCAAACGGTCAGCAGTACTTC.

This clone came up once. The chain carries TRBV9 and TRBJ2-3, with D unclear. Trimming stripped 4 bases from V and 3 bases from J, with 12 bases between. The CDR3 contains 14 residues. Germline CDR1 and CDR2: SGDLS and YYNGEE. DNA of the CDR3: TGTGCCAGCAGCCCGAGTCTAGTTACAGATACGCAGTATTTT. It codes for CASSPSLVTDTQYF. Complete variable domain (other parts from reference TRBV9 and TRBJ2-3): DSGVTQTPKHLITATGQRVTLRCSPRSGDLSVYWYQQSLDQGLQFLIQYYNGEERAKGNILERFSAQQFPDLHSELNLSSLELGDSALYFCASSPSLVTDTQYFGPGTRLTVL.

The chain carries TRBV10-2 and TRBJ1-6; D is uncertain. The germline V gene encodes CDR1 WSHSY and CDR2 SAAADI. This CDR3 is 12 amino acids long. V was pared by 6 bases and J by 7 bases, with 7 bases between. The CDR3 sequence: CASSPGNSPLHF. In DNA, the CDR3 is TGCGCCAGCAGCCCCGGAAATTCACCCCTCCACTTT.

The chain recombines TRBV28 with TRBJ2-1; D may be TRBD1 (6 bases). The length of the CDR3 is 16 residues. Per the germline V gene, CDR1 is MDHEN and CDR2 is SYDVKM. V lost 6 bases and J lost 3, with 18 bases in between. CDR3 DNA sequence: TGTGCCAGCAGCCTCCCCCGGCAGGGGTACTACAATGAGCAGTTCTTC. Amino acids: CASSLPRQGYYNEQFF.

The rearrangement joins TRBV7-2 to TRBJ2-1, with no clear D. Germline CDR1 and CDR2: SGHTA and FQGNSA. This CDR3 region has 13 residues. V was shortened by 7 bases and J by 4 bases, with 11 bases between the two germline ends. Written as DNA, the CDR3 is TGTGCCAGCACACGGCAGGTATACAATGAGCAGTTCTTC. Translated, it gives CASTRQVYNEQFF.

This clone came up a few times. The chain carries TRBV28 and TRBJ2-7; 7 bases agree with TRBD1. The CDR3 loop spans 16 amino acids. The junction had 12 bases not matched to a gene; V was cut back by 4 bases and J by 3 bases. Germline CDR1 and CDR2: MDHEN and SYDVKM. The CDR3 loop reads CASSSSGTASFYEQYF. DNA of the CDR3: TGTGCCAGCAGTTCTTCCGGGACAGCCTCATTCTACGAGCAGTACTTC.

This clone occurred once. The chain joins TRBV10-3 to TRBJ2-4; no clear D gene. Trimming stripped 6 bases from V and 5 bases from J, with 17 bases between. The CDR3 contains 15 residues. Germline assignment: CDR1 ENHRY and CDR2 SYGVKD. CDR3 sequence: CAIRDPELFQNIQYF. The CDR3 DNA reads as TGTGCCATCAGGGATCCAGAGCTATTCCAAAACATTCAGTACTTC.

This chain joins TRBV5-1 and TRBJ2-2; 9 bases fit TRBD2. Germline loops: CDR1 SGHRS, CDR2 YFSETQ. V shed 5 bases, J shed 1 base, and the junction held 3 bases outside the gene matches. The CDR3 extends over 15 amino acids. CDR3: CASSPTSGNTGELFF. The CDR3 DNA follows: TGCGCCAGCAGTCCGACTAGCGGGAACACCGGGGAGCTGTTTTTT.

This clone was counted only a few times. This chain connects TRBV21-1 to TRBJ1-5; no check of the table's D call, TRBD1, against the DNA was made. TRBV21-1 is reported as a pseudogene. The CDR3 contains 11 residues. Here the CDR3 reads CASSIRAPQHF. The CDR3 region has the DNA TGTGCCAGCAGCATCAGGGCACCCCAGCATTTT.

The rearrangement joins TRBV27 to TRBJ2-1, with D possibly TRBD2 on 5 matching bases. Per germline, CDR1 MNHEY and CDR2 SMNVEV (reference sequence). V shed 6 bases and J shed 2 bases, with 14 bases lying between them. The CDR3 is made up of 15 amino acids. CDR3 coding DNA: TGTGCCAGCAGCAAACGGGGTGCCCCCTACAATGAGCAGTTCTTC. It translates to CASSKRGAPYNEQFF.

CDR3 sequence (DNA): TGTGCCAGCTCGGACAGATACAAATCCTACGAGCAGTACTTC. It is translated as CASSDRYKSYEQYF. The chain is built from TRBV6-5 and TRBJ2-7, with a weak D call TRBD1 (6 bases). Trimming took 8 bases from V and 1 from J, leaving 15 bases between them. CDR1 MNHEY and CDR2 SVGAGI come from the germline V gene. This CDR3 has 14 amino acids.

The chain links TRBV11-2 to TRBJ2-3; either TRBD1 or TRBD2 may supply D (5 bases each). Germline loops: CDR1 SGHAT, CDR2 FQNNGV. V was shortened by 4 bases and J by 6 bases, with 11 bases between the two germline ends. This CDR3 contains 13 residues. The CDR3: CASSSAWGDTQYF. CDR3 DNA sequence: TGTGCCAGCAGCTCCGCCTGGGGGGATACGCAGTATTTT.

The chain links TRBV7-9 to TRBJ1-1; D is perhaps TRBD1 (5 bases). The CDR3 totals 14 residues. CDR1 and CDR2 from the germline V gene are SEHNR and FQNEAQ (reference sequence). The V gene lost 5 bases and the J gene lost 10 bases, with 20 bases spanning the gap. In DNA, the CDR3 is TGTGCCAGCAGCAAGAGTGGTCGAGGGGAAGGAGCTTTCTTT. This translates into CASSKSGRGEGAFF.

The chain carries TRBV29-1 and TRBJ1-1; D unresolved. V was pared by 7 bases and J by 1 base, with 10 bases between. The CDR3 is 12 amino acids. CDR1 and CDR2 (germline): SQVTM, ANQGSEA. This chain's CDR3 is CSARMQNTEAFF. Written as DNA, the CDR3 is TGCAGCGCCCGGATGCAGAACACTGAAGCTTTCTTT.

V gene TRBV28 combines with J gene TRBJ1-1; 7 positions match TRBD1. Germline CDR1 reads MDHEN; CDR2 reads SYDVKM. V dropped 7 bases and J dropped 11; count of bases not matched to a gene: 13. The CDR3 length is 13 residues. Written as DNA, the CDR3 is TGTGCCAGCAATTTCAGGGGGTCCCTTTGGGCTTTCTTT. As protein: CASNFRGSLWAFF.

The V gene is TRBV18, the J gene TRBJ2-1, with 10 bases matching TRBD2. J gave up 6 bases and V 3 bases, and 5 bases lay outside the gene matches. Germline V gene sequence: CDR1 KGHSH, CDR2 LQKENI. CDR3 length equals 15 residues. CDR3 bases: TGTGCCAGCTCACCGGGTACTAGCGGGACCAATGAGCAGTTCTTC. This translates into CASSPGTSGTNEQFF.

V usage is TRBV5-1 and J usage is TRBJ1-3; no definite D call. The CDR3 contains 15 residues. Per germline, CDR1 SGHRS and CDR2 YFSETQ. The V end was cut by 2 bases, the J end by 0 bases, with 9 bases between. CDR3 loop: CASSFDPLSGNTIYF. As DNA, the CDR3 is TGCGCCAGCAGCTTCGACCCTCTCTCTGGAAACACCATATATTTT.

CDR3 sequence: CSVSLGSGANVLTF. The DNA of the CDR3 is TGCAGCGTGTCGTTAGGATCTGGGGCCAACGTCCTGACTTTC. This rearrangement joins TRBV29-1 to TRBJ2-6; D unclear. Germline V gives CDR1 SQVTM, CDR2 ANQGSEA. The CDR3 runs to 14 residues. V gave up 6 bases and J gave up 1 base, with 10 bases separating them.